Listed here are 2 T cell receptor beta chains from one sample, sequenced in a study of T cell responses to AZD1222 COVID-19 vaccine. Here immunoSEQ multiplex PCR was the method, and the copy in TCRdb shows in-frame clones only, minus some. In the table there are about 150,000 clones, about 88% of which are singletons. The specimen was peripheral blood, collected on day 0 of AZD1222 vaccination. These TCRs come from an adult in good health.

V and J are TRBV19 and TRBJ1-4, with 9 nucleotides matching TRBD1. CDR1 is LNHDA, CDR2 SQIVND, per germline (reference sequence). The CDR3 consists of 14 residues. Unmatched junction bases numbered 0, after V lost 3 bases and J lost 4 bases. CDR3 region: CASSMGQGNEKLFF. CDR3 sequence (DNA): TGTGCCAGTAGTATGGGACAGGGTAATGAAAAACTGTTTTTT.

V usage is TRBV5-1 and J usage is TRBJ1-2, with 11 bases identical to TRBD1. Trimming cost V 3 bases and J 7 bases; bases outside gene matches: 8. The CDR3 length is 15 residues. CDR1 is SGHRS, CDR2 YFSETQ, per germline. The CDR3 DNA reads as TGCGCCAGCAGCTCAGGACAGGGGGCTTCGGGTGGCTACACCTTC. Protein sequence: CASSSGQGASGGYTF.